The 22 T cell receptor beta chains below come from one sample, sequenced in a study of breast tumors, draining lymph nodes, adjacent tissues. Breast cancer patients provided tissue from their axillary draining lymph nodes. TCRdb fed the multiplex PCR reads into MiXCR, producing one record per CDR3 protein. The table lists approximately 140,000 distinct CDR3 sequences, roughly 33% of them singletons. The sequenced sample consisted of axillary lymph node tissue. These receptors came from a female donor with breast cancer. Some clones in this sample may be carry-over from other donors' samples.

The V and J genes are TRBV20-1 and TRBJ1-2, with 8 bases fitting TRBD1. J lost 4 bases, V lost 6 bases, and 10 bases had no gene match. Germline CDR1 DFQATT, CDR2 SNEGSKA (reference sequence). CDR3 length equals 14 residues. This CDR3 reads CSAPKDRDCYGYTF. The CDR3 nucleotides read TGCAGTGCACCGAAGGACAGGGACTGCTATGGCTACACCTTC.

A few counts support this clonotype. The chain carries TRBV4-1 and TRBJ2-3; TRBD2 matches 7 bases. Germline loops: CDR1 MGHRA, CDR2 YSYEKL. The CDR3 length is 15 residues. Losses at the gene ends were 3 bases for V and 2 bases for J; bases not matched to a gene: 5. CDR3 nucleotide sequence: TGCGCCAGCAGCCAGGGGGACTACCTCACAGATACGCAGTATTTT. Translation: CASSQGDYLTDTQYF.

The chain recombines TRBV7-9 with TRBJ2-7; 7 bases align to TRBD1. This CDR3 is 15 amino acids long. V gave up 4 bases and J gave up 3 bases; unmatched junction bases: 9. Germline lookup yields CDR1 SEHNR and CDR2 FQNEAQ (reference sequence). The CDR3: CASSSTRDSLYEQYF. The CDR3 DNA reads as TGTGCCAGCAGCTCTACCCGGGACAGCCTCTACGAGCAGTACTTC.

This clonotype came up a few times. The chain recombines TRBV5-6 with TRBJ1-1; 8 bases fit TRBD1. Germline V gene sequence: CDR1 SGHDT, CDR2 YYEEEE. J was trimmed by 4 bases and V by 4 bases; bases with no gene match: 3. The CDR3 runs to 13 residues. The CDR3 DNA reads TGTGCCAGCAGCCGCGGACAGGGCACTGAAGCTTTCTTT. Translating gives CASSRGQGTEAFF.

The chain has TRBV7-7 and TRBJ2-3; D perhaps matches TRBD1 (5 bases). The last part of the DNA fits TRBJ1-5 better; the J call may be wrong. This CDR3 has 15 amino acids. Germline values: CDR1 SSHAT, CDR2 FNYEAQ (reference sequence). CDR3 in amino acids: CASSLGPSETDTQHF. CDR3 nucleotide sequence: TGTGCCAGCAGCTTGGGACCTTCGGAAACAGATACGCAGCATTTT.

There are many counts of this clonotype. V usage is TRBV6-6 and J usage is TRBJ2-5; TRBD1 matches 9 bases. Trimming took 6 bases from V and 3 from J; bases not matched to a gene: 5. The CDR3 runs 14 residues. CDR1 is MNHNY, CDR2 SVGAGI, per germline (reference sequence). As DNA, the CDR3 is TGTGCCAGCAGGCCCGGGACAGGGAAAGAGACCCAGTACTTC. It codes for CASRPGTGKETQYF.

This clonotype was counted many times. V and J are TRBV4-3 and TRBJ1-4; maybe TRBD1 (5 bases). Germline CDR1 LGHNA, CDR2 YSLEER. Between the trimmed V and J ends, which lost 0 bases and 7 bases, there was a span of 18 bases. The CDR3 contains 17 residues. The CDR3 loop is CASSQEPYGGRAEKLFF. The DNA of the CDR3 is TGCGCCAGCAGCCAAGAGCCCTACGGGGGACGAGCTGAAAAACTGTTTTTT.

This clonotype was recorded at least ten times. This chain links TRBV6-5 with TRBJ2-7, with 9 bases that match TRBD1. The CDR3 spans 14 residues. Germline V gene data show CDR1 as MNHEY and CDR2 as SVGAGI. The trim removed 6 bases at V and 0 bases at J, leaving 3 bases unmatched. CDR3 in amino acids: CASSRDRDSYEQYF. DNA of the CDR3: TGTGCCAGCAGCCGGGACAGGGACTCCTACGAGCAGTACTTC.

In the case of this clonotype: A much larger clone lies one base from this, so it may be a read error. This rearrangement joins TRBV7-3 to TRBJ1-2; no firm D call. The CDR3 spans 15 residues. Germline V lookup: CDR1 SGHTA, CDR2 FQGTGA. The CDR3 loop is CASSSYQAPMVGYPF. In DNA form, the CDR3 reads TGTGCCAGCAGCTCGTATCAGGCGCCTATGGTCGGCTACCCCTTC.

This clonotype was recorded at least ten times. The rearrangement joins TRBV7-2 to TRBJ2-4, with 7 bases aligning to TRBD2. V was clipped by 2 bases and J by 0 bases; unmatched bases: 10. The length of the CDR3 is 18 residues. Germline loops: CDR1 SGHTA, CDR2 FQGNSA. The CDR3 region has the DNA TGTGCCAGCAGCTTACGGGGGGTAGAGGTAATAGCCAAAAACATTCAGTACTTC. This translates into CASSLRGVEVIAKNIQYF.

This clonotype has a count of ten or more. This rearrangement joins TRBV28 to TRBJ1-5, with unresolved D. CDR1 is MDHEN and CDR2 is SYDVKM in the germline V gene. The CDR3 extends over 12 amino acids. V lost 3 bases to trimming and J lost 3 bases, with 3 bases between them. Written as DNA, the CDR3 is TGTGCCAGCAGTTTTTACAATCAGCCCCAGCATTTT. Amino acids: CASSFYNQPQHF.

Remarks on this clonotype: This clone may be a read error of a much larger clone one base away. The J gene is TRBJ2-3, the V gene TRBV7-9; 10 bases fit TRBD2. The J segment lost 6 bases and the V segment lost 8 bases, leaving 14 bases of the junction unmatched. Germline assignment: CDR1 SEHNR and CDR2 FQNEAQ (reference sequence). The CDR3 is 16 amino acids. The CDR3 DNA is TGTGCCAGCGGCCCCGGACTAGCGGTTTCGGGGGATACGCAGTATTTT. It translates to CASGPGLAVSGDTQYF.

J is TRBJ2-5 and V is TRBV6-1, with 8 bases aligning to TRBD1. The CDR3 has 15 residues. In germline, CDR1 is MNHNS, CDR2 SASEGT. The junction had 9 bases not matched to a gene; V was cut back by 7 bases and J by 2 bases. The CDR3 nucleotides are TGTGCCAGCACCCATGCAGGGGGCTCGCAAGAGACCCAGTACTTC. Amino acids: CASTHAGGSQETQYF.

Notes on this clonotype: A much larger clone lies a single base off, so this may be a read error. The CDR3 protein is CASSERDSSSTDTQYF. The DNA for the CDR3 is TGTGCCAGCAGTGAGAGGGACAGTTCTAGCACAGATACGCAGTATTTT. The V and J genes are TRBV6-1 and TRBJ2-3, with TRBD1 matching 7 bases. J was trimmed by 0 bases and V by 3 bases; bases with no gene match: 6. CDR3 size: 16 residues. CDR1 MNHNS and CDR2 SASEGT come from the germline V gene.

This clonotype was seen repeatedly, ten times or more. V is TRBV7-3 and J is TRBJ1-3, with a possible D match to TRBD1 (6 bases). Trimming removed 5 bases at V and 0 bases at J, with 14 bases between. Germline V gene lookup returns CDR1 SGHTA and CDR2 FQGTGA. This CDR3 has 16 residues. The CDR3 sequence: CASSREGGGSGNTIYF. CDR3 DNA: TGTGCCAGCAGCCGGGAGGGGGGGGGCTCTGGAAACACCATATATTTT.

The chain recombines TRBV5-1 with TRBJ2-7; 11 bases map to TRBD2. The ends lost 1 base at V and 2 bases at J; junction bases unmatched: 5. Germline-derived CDR1 and CDR2 are SGHRS and YFSETQ. The CDR3 has 16 residues. The DNA of the CDR3 is TGCGCCAGCAGCTTGTTGGCTAGCGGGGGGACCTACGAGCAGTACTTC. Protein: CASSLLASGGTYEQYF.

V and J are TRBV27 and TRBJ1-5, with D possibly matching TRBD1 (6 bases). Germline V lookup: CDR1 MNHEY, CDR2 SMNVEV (reference sequence). The CDR3 covers 13 residues. V was shortened by 8 bases and J by 5 bases, with 13 bases between the two germline ends. The CDR3: CASAQGRDQPQHF. The CDR3 coding sequence is TGTGCCAGCGCTCAGGGGAGGGATCAGCCCCAGCATTTT.

The chain couples TRBV7-2 to TRBJ2-5; a weak D match, TRBD2 (6 bases). The V and J ends lost 2 bases and 5 bases respectively, with 9 bases between them. The CDR3 extends over 13 amino acids. Germline CDR1 and CDR2: SGHTA and FQGNSA. The CDR3 reads CASSLMSGETQYF. The CDR3 region has the DNA TGTGCCAGCAGCTTAATGAGCGGGGAGACCCAGTACTTC. Looking up the rest from reference TRBV7-2 and TRBJ2-5 gives the full variable domain: GAGVSQSPSNKVTEKGKDVELRCDPISGHTALYWYRQSLGQGLEFLIYFQGNSAPDKSGLPSDRFSAERTGGSVSTLTIQRTQQEDSAVYLCASSLMSGETQYFGPGTRLLVL.

This clonotype occurred many times. This chain connects TRBV19 to TRBJ2-1; 9 positions agree with TRBD1. Germline values: CDR1 LNHDA, CDR2 SQIVND (reference sequence). The CDR3 has 17 amino acids. V gave up 7 bases and J gave up 9 bases; unmatched junction bases: 19. The CDR3 is CASTNHGGTGFNGEQFF. The CDR3, as DNA: TGTGCCAGTACCAACCACGGCGGGACAGGGTTCAACGGTGAGCAGTTCTTC.

This clonotype was picked up many times. The J gene is TRBJ1-3, the V gene TRBV7-6; unclear D gene. CDR3 size: 21 residues. V was clipped by 4 bases and J by 0 bases, with 28 bases between them. Germline loops: CDR1 SGHVS, CDR2 FNYEAQ. CDR3 nucleotide sequence: TGTGCCAGCAGCTCAAGTATTTGGCCGGGTCAGTCCCCAAACTCTGGAAACACCATATATTTT. The encoded protein is CASSSSIWPGQSPNSGNTIYF.

This chain joins TRBV25-1 and TRBJ2-3, with D unresolved. The germline gives CDR1 MGHDK, CDR2 SYGVNS. The V and J ends lost 7 bases and 2 bases respectively, with 13 bases between them. The CDR3 covers 14 residues. CDR3 amino acids: CASMDVGFTDTQYF. The DNA of the CDR3 is TGTGCCAGCATGGATGTGGGCTTCACAGATACGCAGTATTTT.

This clonotype has at least ten counts. The chain couples TRBV29-1 to TRBJ2-5; TRBD2 matches at 12 bases. The CDR3 covers 15 residues. J lost 2 bases, V lost 7 bases, and 8 bases had no gene match. Germline V gives CDR1 SQVTM, CDR2 ANQGSEA. CDR3 coding DNA: TGCAGCGCCACGGGACTAGCGGGCTTTCAAGAGACCCAGTACTTC. Encoded protein: CSATGLAGFQETQYF.